The 11 T cell receptor beta chains listed next were all sequenced from one sample in a study of cytomegalovirus exposure and HLA in healthy donors. Vbeta (60) and Jbeta (13) primers were used in the PCR. Clones were sequenced by immunoSEQ multiplex PCR, and TCRdb holds only the in-frame ones, with some missing. This sample has around 90,000 clones, with around 81% found just once. Sample: PBMCs. These receptor sequences come from a man aged 30-40 years in good health and CMV-seronegative.

The chain links TRBV5-1 to TRBJ2-1; 7 bases map to TRBD2. The V and J ends lost 0 bases and 4 bases, in that order; junction bases with no gene match: 4. The germline V gene encodes CDR1 SGHRS and CDR2 YFSETQ. This CDR3 has 15 amino acids. The CDR3 loop is CASSLVLATYNEQFF. CDR3 nucleotides: TGCGCCAGCAGCTTGGTACTAGCGACATACAATGAGCAGTTCTTC.

This clone was seen only once. The chain recombines TRBV4-1 with TRBJ1-1; perhaps TRBD1 as D (5 bases). Trimming pared 0 bases from V and 8 bases from J, leaving 16 bases between. CDR1 is MGHRA and CDR2 is YSYEKL in the germline V gene. This CDR3 comprises 15 residues. In DNA, the CDR3 is TGCGCCAGCAGCCAAGATCAGCGGGGGTCCGCCGAAGCTTTCTTT. This translates into CASSQDQRGSAEAFF.

The chain links TRBV6-5 to TRBJ2-2; no clear D gene. The CDR3 sequence is 15 residues long. The ends were cut back, 4 bases at V and 2 bases at J, with 11 bases in the middle. The germline CDR1 and CDR2 sequences are MNHEY and SVGAGI. CDR3 sequence: CASSSGDRNTGELFF. In DNA form, the CDR3 reads TGTGCCAGCAGTTCCGGAGACCGAAACACCGGGGAGCTGTTTTTT.

The chain couples TRBV5-4 to TRBJ2-5; possible D gene TRBD2, 7 bases. V gave up 0 bases and J gave up 7 bases, with 13 bases separating them. Germline-derived CDR1 and CDR2 are SGHNT and YYREEE (reference sequence). CDR3 length equals 14 residues. The CDR3 reads CASSLGVGGRTQYF. For the CDR3, the DNA is TGTGCCAGCAGCTTGGGGGTCGGGGGGCGGACCCAGTACTTC.

This sequence joins TRBV27 and TRBJ1-1; 9 bases align to TRBD1. This CDR3 has 16 residues. The trim removed 6 bases at V and 5 bases at J, leaving 13 bases unmatched. CDR1 is MNHEY, CDR2 SMNVEV, per germline (reference sequence). This chain's CDR3 is CASSSTGGVFRTEAFF. Written as DNA, the CDR3 is TGTGCCAGCAGCTCTACAGGGGGCGTCTTTAGGACTGAAGCTTTCTTT.

This rearrangement joins TRBV19 to TRBJ1-5; D unresolved. The CDR3 is 18 residues long. The V end lost 3 bases, the J end lost 0 bases, and 18 bases lay between the germline ends. Germline lookup yields CDR1 LNHDA and CDR2 SQIVND (reference sequence). The CDR3 is CASSITRDWRSSNQPQHF. The DNA of the CDR3 is TGTGCCAGTAGTATTACCCGCGACTGGCGATCTAGCAATCAGCCCCAGCATTTT.

This chain connects TRBV27 to TRBJ1-1; D is undetermined. This CDR3 comprises 14 residues. CDR1 and CDR2 (germline): MNHEY, SMNVEV (reference sequence). V was trimmed by 6 bases and J by 4 bases, leaving 15 bases between them. The CDR3, as DNA: TGTGCCAGCAGCAAATTTATAGATGGCACTGAAGCTTTCTTT. Translation: CASSKFIDGTEAFF.

The sample holds a few counts of this clone. The gene calls are TRBV6-6 and TRBJ1-5; a possible D gene is TRBD1 (6 bases). Per germline, CDR1 MNHNY and CDR2 SVGAGI (reference sequence). The CDR3 length is 16 residues. Trimming removed 6 bases at V and 2 bases at J, with 17 bases between. The CDR3, as DNA: TGTGCCAGCAGGTACACGGGGGGCGATGGCAATCAGCCCCAGCATTTT. Its translation is CASRYTGGDGNQPQHF.

The chain recombines TRBV27 with TRBJ2-5; no clear D. The V gene lost 0 bases and the J gene lost 5 bases, with 13 bases spanning the gap. This CDR3 has 15 amino acids. Germline V lookup: CDR1 MNHEY, CDR2 SMNVEV (reference sequence). The CDR3 sequence is CASSLSLMAGETQYF. CDR3 sequence (DNA): TGTGCCAGCAGTTTATCTTTGATGGCCGGGGAGACCCAGTACTTC.

This clone was seen only a few times. V and J are TRBV5-6 and TRBJ2-7; no clear D gene. Germline CDR1 SGHDT, CDR2 YYEEEE. Trimming stripped 0 bases from V and 7 bases from J, with 11 bases between. The CDR3 contains 13 residues. In DNA form, the CDR3 reads TGTGCCAGCAGCTTGGGTGCCGTCGGGGAGCAGTACTTC. This codes for CASSLGAVGEQYF.

This clone was counted a single time. DNA for the CDR3: TGTGCCAGCAGCTTGGGCCAGAATCAGCCCCAGCATTTT. Translating it yields CASSLGQNQPQHF. The chain recombines TRBV5-6 with TRBJ1-5; no clear D gene. V lost 0 bases to trimming and J lost 4 bases, with 5 bases between them. Germline-derived CDR1 and CDR2 are SGHDT and YYEEEE. This CDR3 region has 13 residues.